This T cell receptor beta chain was observed in a study of blood T cell repertoires in COVID-19. Study context: Samples taken during acute and convalescent COVID-19 were collected in the United States, Italy and Spain. PBMCs, B-cell-depleted T cells, or T cells provided the cDNA or gDNA that made up the material.

Enrolled through a virtual design, the participants were between roughly 18 and 95 years of age and came from 24 US areas. Authors' processing steps: Estimated nucleated cell counts came from reference gene primer amplification. Sequencing was performed with immunoSEQ multiplex PCR; in TCRdb, only in-frame clones are kept and a portion is missing. That table gives V, J and clone size, and the DNA gave D and trimming. The data contain approximately 250,000 clones, around 93% of them singletons. This receptor was taken from a man aged 40-55 years who had been exposed to COVID-19. The sequencing input was PBMCs or T cells enriched from blood (not recorded which).

CDR3 bases: TGTGCCAGCAGAATCAAGGAGGGTTTCGGCACTGAAGCTTTCTTT. This encodes CASRIKEGFGTEAFF. This rearrangement joins TRBV4-2 to TRBJ1-1; D unclear. The V gene's germline CDR1 is LGHNA and CDR2 YNFKEQ. Trimming stripped 6 bases from V and 4 bases from J, with 18 bases between. The CDR3 extends over 15 amino acids.